This record looks at one T cell receptor beta chain sequence and its context. The assay was immunoSEQ multiplex PCR, and TCRdb's table has in-frame clones only and misses some. The data contain approximately 130,000 clones, 85% to 90% of them singletons. Recipients boosted at about 4 weeks or about 12 weeks are pooled. The CDR3 is 14 residues long. CDR1 is SGHAT, CDR2 FQNNGV, per germline. The V end lost 5 bases, the J end lost 4 bases, and 11 bases lay between the germline ends. The sample belongs to a study of T cell responses to AZD1222 COVID-19 vaccine. This rearrangement joins TRBV11-2 to TRBJ1-4; D gene unclear. The TCR sequence derives from an adult who received the AZD1222 COVID-19 vaccine. The sample in question was peripheral blood, obtained 28 days after the second AZD1222 dose. This CDR3 reads CASSLTEYNEKLFF. CDR3 nucleotide sequence: TGTGCCAGCAGCCTGACGGAGTATAATGAAAAACTGTTTTTT.